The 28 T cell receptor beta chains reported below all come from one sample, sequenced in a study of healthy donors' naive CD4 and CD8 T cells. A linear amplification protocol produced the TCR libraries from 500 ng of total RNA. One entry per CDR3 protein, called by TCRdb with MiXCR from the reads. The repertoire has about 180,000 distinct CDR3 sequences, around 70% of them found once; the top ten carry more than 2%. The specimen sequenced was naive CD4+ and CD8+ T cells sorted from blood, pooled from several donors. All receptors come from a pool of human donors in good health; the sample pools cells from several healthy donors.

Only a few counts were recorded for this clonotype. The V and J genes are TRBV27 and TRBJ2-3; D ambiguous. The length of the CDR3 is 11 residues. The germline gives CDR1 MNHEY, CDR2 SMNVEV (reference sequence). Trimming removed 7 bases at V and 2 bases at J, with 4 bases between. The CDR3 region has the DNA TGTGCCAGCACAACCACAGATACGCAGTATTTT. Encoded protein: CASTTTDTQYF.

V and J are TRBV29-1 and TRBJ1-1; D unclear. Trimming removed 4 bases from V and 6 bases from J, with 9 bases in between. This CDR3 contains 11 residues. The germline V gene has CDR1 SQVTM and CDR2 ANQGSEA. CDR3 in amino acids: CSVAGGSEAFF. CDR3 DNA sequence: TGCAGCGTTGCGGGCGGCTCTGAAGCTTTCTTT.

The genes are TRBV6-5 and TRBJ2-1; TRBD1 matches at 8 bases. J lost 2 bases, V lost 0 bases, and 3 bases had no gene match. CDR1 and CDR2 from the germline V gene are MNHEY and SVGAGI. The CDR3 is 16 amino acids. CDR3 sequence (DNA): TGTGCCAGCAGTTACTCGAGACAGGGGACCTACAATGAGCAGTTCTTC. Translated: CASSYSRQGTYNEQFF.

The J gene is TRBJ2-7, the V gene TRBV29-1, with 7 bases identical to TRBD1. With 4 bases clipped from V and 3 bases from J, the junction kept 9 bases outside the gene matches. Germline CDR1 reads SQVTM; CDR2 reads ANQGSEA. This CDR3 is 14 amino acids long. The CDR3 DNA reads TGCAGCGTTGGGGCGGTGGGACAGAGCTACGAGCAGTACTTC. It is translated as CSVGAVGQSYEQYF.

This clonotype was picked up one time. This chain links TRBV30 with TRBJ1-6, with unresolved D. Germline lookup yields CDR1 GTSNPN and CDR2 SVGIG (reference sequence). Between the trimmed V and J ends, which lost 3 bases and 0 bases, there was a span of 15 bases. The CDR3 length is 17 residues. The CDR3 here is CAWSASRLSSYNSPLHF. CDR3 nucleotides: TGTGCCTGGAGCGCAAGCAGGTTAAGCTCCTATAATTCACCCCTCCACTTT.

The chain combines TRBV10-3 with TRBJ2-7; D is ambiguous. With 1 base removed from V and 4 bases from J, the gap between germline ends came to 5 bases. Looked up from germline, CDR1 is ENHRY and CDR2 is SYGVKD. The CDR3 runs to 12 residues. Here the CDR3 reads CAISEFLYEQYF. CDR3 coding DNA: TGTGCCATCAGTGAGTTTTTGTACGAGCAGTACTTC.

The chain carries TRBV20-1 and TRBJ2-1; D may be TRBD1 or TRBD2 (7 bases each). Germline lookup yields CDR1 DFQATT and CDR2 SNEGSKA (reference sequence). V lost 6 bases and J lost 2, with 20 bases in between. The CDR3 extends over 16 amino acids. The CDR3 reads CSAQLGGGAPYNEQFF. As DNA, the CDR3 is TGCAGTGCCCAGCTGGGAGGGGGCGCCCCCTACAATGAGCAGTTCTTC.

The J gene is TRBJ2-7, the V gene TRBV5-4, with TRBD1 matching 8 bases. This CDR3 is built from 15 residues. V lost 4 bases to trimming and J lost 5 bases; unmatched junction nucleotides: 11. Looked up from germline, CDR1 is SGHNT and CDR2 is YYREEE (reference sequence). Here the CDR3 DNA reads TGTGCCAGCAGCCCGTCCCGGGACAGGCCCCACGAGCAGTACTTC. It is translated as CASSPSRDRPHEQYF.

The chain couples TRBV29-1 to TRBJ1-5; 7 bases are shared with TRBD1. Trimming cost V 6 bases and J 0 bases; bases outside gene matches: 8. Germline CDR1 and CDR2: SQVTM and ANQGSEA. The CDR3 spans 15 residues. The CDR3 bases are TGCAGCGTGAGGGACAGCAGTAATAGCAATCAGCCCCAGCATTTT. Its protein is CSVRDSSNSNQPQHF.

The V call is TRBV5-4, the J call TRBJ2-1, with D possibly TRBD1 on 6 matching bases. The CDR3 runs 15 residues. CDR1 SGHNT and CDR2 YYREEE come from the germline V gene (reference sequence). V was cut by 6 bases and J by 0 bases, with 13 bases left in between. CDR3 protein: CASTVRGSSYNEQFF. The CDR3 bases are TGTGCCAGCACTGTAAGGGGGTCCTCCTACAATGAGCAGTTCTTC. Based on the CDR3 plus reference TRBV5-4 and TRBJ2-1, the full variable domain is ETGVTQSPTHLIKTRGQQVTLRCSSQSGHNTVSWYQQALGQGPQFIFQYYREEENGRGNFPPRFSGLQFPNYSSELNVNALELDDSALYLCASTVRGSSYNEQFFGPGTRLTVL.

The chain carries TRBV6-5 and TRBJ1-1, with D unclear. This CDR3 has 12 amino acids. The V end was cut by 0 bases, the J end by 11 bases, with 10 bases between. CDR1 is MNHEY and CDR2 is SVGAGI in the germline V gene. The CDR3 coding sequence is TGTGCCAGCAGTTACTCAGGGTCGGAGGCTTTCTTT. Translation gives CASSYSGSEAFF.

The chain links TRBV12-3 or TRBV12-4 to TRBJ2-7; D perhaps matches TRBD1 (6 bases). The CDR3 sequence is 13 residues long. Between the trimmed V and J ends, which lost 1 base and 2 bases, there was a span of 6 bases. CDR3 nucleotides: TGTGCCAGCAGTTTAGAGGGGGCCTACGAGCAGTACTTC. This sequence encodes CASSLEGAYEQYF.

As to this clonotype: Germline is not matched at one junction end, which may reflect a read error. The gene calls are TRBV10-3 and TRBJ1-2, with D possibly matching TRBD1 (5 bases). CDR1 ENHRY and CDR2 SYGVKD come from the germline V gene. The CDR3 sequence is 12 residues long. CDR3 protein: CASSSGRYGYTF. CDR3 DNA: TGTGCCAGCAGTTCGGGGCGATATGGCTACACCTTC.

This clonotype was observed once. In nucleotides, the CDR3 is TGTGCCAGCAGTTACGGGAACATGAACACTGAAGCTTTCTTT. The encoded protein is CASSYGNMNTEAFF. The V gene is TRBV6-5, the J gene TRBJ1-1; D is ambiguous. V dropped 2 bases and J dropped 0 bases, with 7 bases sitting between them. The CDR3 totals 14 residues. Germline V gene lookup returns CDR1 MNHEY and CDR2 SVGAGI.

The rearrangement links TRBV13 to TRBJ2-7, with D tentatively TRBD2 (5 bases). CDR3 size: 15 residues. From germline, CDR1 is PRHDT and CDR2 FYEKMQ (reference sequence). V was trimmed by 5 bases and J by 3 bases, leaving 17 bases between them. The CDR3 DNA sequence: TGTGCCAGCAGCAGCTCCGAGGGAACCATCTACGAGCAGTACTTC. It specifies CASSSSEGTIYEQYF.

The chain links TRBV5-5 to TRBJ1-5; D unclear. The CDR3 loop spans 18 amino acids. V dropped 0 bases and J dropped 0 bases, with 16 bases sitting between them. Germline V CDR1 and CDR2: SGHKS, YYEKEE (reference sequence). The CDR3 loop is CASSLGAAGPTSNQPQHF. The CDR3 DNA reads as TGTGCCAGCAGCTTGGGCGCTGCAGGTCCCACTAGCAATCAGCCCCAGCATTTT.

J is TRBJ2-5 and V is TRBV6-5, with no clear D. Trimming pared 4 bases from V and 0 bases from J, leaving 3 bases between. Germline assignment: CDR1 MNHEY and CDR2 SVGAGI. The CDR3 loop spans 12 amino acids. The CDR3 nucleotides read TGTGCCAGCAGTTGGAACCAAGAGACCCAGTACTTC. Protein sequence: CASSWNQETQYF.

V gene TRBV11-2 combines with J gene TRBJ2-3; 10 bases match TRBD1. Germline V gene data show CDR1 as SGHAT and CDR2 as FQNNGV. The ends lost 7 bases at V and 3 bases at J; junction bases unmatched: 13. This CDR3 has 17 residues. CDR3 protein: CASKPSGTGAGTDTQYF. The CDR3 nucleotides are TGTGCCAGCAAGCCTTCGGGGACAGGGGCGGGGACAGATACGCAGTATTTT.

The CDR3 DNA is TGTGCCAGCAGCTTCCGGCAGGAGAGGAACACTGAAGCTTTCTTT. Translated, it gives CASSFRQERNTEAFF. The rearrangement joins TRBV11-2 to TRBJ1-1; D gene uncertain. The CDR3 loop spans 15 amino acids. V dropped 3 bases and J dropped 1 base, with 12 bases sitting between them. Germline V gene data show CDR1 as SGHAT and CDR2 as FQNNGV.

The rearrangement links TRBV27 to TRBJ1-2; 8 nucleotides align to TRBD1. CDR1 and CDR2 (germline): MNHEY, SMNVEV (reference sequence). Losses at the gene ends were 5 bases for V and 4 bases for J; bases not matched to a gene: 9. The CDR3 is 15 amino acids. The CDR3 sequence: CASSGGQVDPYGYTF. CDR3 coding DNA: TGTGCCAGCAGTGGGGGACAGGTGGATCCCTATGGCTACACCTTC.

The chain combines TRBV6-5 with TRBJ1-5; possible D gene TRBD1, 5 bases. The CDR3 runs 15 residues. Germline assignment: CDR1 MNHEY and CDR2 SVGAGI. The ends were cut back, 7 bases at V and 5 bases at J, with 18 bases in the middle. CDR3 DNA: TGTGCCAGCACTCAGGGACTGGGGACGGATCAGCCCCAGCATTTT. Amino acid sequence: CASTQGLGTDQPQHF.

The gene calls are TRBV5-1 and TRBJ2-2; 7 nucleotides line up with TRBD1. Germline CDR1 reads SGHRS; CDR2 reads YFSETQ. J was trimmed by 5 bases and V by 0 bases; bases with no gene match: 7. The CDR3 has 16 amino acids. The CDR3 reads CASSLADRVMTGELFF. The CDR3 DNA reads TGCGCCAGCAGCTTGGCCGACAGGGTCATGACCGGGGAGCTGTTTTTT.

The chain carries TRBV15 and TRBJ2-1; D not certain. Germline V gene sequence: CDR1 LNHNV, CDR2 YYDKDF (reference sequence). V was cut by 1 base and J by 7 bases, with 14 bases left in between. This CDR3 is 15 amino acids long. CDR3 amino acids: CATSRVRVGTNEQFF. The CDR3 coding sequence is TGTGCCACCAGCAGAGTAAGGGTAGGAACGAATGAGCAGTTCTTC.

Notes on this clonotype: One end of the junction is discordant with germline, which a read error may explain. The DNA of the CDR3 is TGTGCCACCAGCAGAGATGCGGGCTTTAACACTGAAGCTTTCTTC. This codes for CATSRDAGFNTEAFF. The chain has TRBV15 and TRBJ1-1, with D uncertain. The CDR3 spans 15 residues. Per the germline V gene, CDR1 is LNHNV and CDR2 is YYDKDF (reference sequence).

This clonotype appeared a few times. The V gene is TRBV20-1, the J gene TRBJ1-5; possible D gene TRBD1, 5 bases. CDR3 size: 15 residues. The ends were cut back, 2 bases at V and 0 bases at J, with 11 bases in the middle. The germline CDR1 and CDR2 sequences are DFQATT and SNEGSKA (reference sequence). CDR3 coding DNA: TGCAGTGCTAGATCCGGGACGGGTAGCAATCAGCCCCAGCATTTT. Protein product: CSARSGTGSNQPQHF.

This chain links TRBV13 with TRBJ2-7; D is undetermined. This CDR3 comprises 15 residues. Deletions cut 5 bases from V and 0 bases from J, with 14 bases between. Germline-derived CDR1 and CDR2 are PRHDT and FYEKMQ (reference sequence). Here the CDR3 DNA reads TGTGCCAGCAGCCCGGGTAGGTCGGTCTCCTACGAGCAGTACTTC. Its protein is CASSPGRSVSYEQYF. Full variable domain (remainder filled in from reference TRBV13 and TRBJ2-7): AAGVIQSPRHLIKEKRETATLKCYPIPRHDTVYWYQQGPGQDPQFLISFYEKMQSDKGSIPDRFSAQQFSDYHSELNMSSLELGDSALYFCASSPGRSVSYEQYFGPGTRLTVT.

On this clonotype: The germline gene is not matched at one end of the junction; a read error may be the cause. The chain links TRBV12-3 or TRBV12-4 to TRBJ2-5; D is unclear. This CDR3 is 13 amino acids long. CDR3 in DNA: TGTGCCAGCAGTTTTCGCGGTCAAGAAACCCAGTACTTC. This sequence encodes CASSFRGQETQYF.

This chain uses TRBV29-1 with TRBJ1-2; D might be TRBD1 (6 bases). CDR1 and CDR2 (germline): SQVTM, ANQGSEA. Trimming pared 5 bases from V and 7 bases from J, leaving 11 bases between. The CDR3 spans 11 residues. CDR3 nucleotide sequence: TGCAGCGTTCTACAGGGTTTTGGCTACACCTTC. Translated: CSVLQGFGYTF.